The 8 T cell receptor beta chains listed next were all sequenced from one sample in a study of T cells in localized non-small cell lung cancer. Repertoires were generated with immunoSEQ multiplex PCR, while TCRdb's copy carries only in-frame clones and drops some. The table has about 16,000 clones, around 91% seen once. Source: peripheral blood mononuclear cells, taken before any cancer treatment. These TCRs come from a woman between 35 and 75 years old with stage III lung adenocarcinoma.

The J gene is TRBJ2-2, the V gene TRBV5-1, with a possible D match to TRBD1 (6 bases). The V end was cut by 4 bases, the J end by 8 bases, with 15 bases between. Germline CDR1 and CDR2: SGHRS and YFSETQ. This CDR3 spans 14 amino acids. The CDR3 nucleotides read TGCGCCAGCAGCGCCCGGGACACCCGAGGGGAGCTGTTTTTT. Translation: CASSARDTRGELFF. Combining the CDR3 with reference TRBV5-1 and TRBJ2-2 gives the whole variable domain KAGVTQTPRYLIKTRGQQVTLSCSPISGHRSVSWYQQTPGQGLQFLFEYFSETQRNKGNFPGRFSGRQFSNSRSEMNVSTLELGDSALYLCASSARDTRGELFFGEGSRLTVL.

V gene TRBV19 combines with J gene TRBJ1-5, with D maybe TRBD1 (5 bases). The germline V gene has CDR1 LNHDA and CDR2 SQIVND (reference sequence). This CDR3 is built from 17 residues. V lost 0 bases to trimming and J lost 3 bases, with 15 bases between them. Here the CDR3 DNA reads TGTGCCAGTAGTATAGATAGAACGAGACAGACCAATCAGCCCCAGCATTTT. It specifies CASSIDRTRQTNQPQHF. Combining the CDR3 with reference TRBV19 and TRBJ1-5 gives the whole variable domain DGGITQSPKYLFRKEGQNVTLSCEQNLNHDAMYWYRQDPGQGLRLIYYSQIVNDFQKGDIAEGYSVSREKKESFPLTVTSAQKNPTAFYLCASSIDRTRQTNQPQHFGDGTRLSIL.

The rearrangement joins TRBV7-9 to TRBJ1-3; D call uncertain. This CDR3 has 13 residues. Germline CDR1 SEHNR, CDR2 FQNEAQ (reference sequence). V gave up 5 bases and J gave up 2 bases, with 7 bases separating them. CDR3 sequence reads: CASSRGAGNTIYF. Here the CDR3 DNA reads TGTGCCAGCAGCAGAGGTGCTGGAAACACCATATATTTT.

The gene calls are TRBV7-2 and TRBJ2-7; no clear D. Trimming stripped 8 bases from V and 0 bases from J, with 11 bases between. Germline assignment: CDR1 SGHTA and CDR2 FQGNSA. The CDR3 runs to 13 residues. Here the CDR3 reads CASGPDHSYEQYF. For the CDR3, the DNA is TGTGCCAGCGGTCCGGACCACTCCTACGAGCAGTACTTC.

This sequence joins TRBV11-1 and TRBJ2-1; D may be TRBD1 (6 bases). The germline V and J ends were trimmed by 5 bases and 0 bases, with 8 bases remaining between them. The CDR3 spans 14 residues. CDR1 is SGHAT, CDR2 FQDESV, per germline (reference sequence). CDR3 region: CASSVGGSYNEQFF. CDR3 DNA sequence: TGTGCCAGCAGCGTAGGGGGCTCCTACAATGAGCAGTTCTTC. Supplemented by reference TRBV11-1 and TRBJ2-1, the full variable domain reads EAEVAQSPRYKITEKSQAVAFWCDPISGHATLYWYRQILGQGPELLVQFQDESVVDDSQLPKDRFSAERLKGVDSTLKIQPAELGDSAMYLCASSVGGSYNEQFFGPGTRLTVL.

The chain uses TRBV21-1 and TRBJ2-3; the table's D gene call, TRBD2, was not cross checked with the DNA. TRBV21-1 constitutes a pseudogene. The CDR3 is 16 amino acids. The CDR3 DNA is TGTGCCAGCAGCAAACTCGAAGGCGGGGTAGGAGATACGCAGTATTTT. The encoded protein is CASSKLEGGVGDTQYF.

The rearrangement joins TRBV5-4 to TRBJ2-2, with TRBD2 identical over 7 bases. The germline gives CDR1 SGHNT, CDR2 YYREEE (reference sequence). The CDR3 consists of 14 residues. The ends lost 1 base at V and 6 bases at J; junction bases unmatched: 3. Written as DNA, the CDR3 is TGTGCCAGCAGCTTGCTGGGGGGGGCCGGGGAGCTGTTTTTT. Protein: CASSLLGGAGELFF.

The J gene is TRBJ2-5, the V gene TRBV4-1; 8 nucleotides line up with TRBD2. After removal of 2 bases from V and 4 bases from J, the junction contained 12 bases not matched to a gene. The CDR3 is 17 residues long. From germline, CDR1 is MGHRA and CDR2 YSYEKL. DNA for the CDR3: TGCGCCAGCAGCCAACGGGCGGGGGGTCAGGGACGAGAGACCCAGTACTTC. This sequence encodes CASSQRAGGQGRETQYF.